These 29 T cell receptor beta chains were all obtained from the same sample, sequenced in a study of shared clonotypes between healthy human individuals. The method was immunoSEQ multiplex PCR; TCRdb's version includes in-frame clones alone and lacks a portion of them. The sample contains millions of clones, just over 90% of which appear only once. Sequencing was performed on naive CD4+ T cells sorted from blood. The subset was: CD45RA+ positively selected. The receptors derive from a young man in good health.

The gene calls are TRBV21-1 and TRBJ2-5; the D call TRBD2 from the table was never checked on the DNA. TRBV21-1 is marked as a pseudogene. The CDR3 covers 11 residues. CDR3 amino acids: CASPGAETQYF. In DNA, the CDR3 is TGTGCCTCCCCCGGTGCCGAGACCCAGTACTTC.

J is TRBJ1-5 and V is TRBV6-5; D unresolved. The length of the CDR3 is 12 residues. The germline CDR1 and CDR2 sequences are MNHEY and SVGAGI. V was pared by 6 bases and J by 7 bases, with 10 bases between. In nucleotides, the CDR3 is TGTGCCAGCAGCCCTATAGGGCAGCCCCAGCATTTT. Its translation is CASSPIGQPQHF.

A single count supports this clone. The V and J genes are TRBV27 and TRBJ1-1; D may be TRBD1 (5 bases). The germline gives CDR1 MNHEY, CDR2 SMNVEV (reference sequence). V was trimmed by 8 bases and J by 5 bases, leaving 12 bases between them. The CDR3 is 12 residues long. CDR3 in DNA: TGTGCCAGCGTAGGGCGGGGGACTGAAGCTTTCTTT. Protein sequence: CASVGRGTEAFF.

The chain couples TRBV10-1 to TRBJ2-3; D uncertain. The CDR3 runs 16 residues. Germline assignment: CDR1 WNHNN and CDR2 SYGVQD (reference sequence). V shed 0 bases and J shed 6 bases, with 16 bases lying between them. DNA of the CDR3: TGCGCCAGCAGTGAGTCGACTCGTGGCCCCGCGGATACGCAGTATTTT. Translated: CASSESTRGPADTQYF.

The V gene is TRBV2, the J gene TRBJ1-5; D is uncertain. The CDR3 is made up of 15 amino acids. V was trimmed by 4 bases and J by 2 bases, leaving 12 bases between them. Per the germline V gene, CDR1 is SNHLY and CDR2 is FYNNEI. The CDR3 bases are TGTGCCAGCAGTGTGAGTGGGTCCGGCAATCAGCCCCAGCATTTT. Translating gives CASSVSGSGNQPQHF.

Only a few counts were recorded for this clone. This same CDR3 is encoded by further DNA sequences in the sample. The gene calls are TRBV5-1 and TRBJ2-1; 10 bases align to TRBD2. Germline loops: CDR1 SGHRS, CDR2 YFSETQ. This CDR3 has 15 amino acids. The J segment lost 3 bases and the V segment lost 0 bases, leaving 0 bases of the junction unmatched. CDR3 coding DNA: TGCGCCAGCAGCTTGGGACTAGCGGGCTACAATGAGCAGTTCTTC. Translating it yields CASSLGLAGYNEQFF.

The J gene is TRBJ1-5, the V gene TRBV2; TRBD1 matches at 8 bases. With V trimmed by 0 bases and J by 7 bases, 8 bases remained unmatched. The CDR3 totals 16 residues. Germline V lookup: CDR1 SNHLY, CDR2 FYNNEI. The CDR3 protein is CASSEAGQGAGQPQHF. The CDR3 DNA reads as TGTGCCAGCAGTGAAGCAGGGCAGGGGGCTGGGCAGCCCCAGCATTTT.

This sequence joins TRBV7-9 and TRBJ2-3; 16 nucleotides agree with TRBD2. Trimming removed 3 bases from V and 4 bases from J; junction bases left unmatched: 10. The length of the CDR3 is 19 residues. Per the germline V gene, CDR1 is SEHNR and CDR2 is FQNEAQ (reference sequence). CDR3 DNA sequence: TGTGCCAGCAGCTTGTCGGGACTAGCGGGGGGGCCGAGCCCAGATACGCAGTATTTT. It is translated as CASSLSGLAGGPSPDTQYF.

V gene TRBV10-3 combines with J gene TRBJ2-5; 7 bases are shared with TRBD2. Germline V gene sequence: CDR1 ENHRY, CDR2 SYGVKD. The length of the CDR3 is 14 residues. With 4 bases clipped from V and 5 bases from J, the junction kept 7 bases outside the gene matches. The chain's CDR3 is CAISVGRGSETQYF. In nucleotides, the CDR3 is TGTGCCATCAGTGTTGGGCGGGGGTCGGAGACCCAGTACTTC.

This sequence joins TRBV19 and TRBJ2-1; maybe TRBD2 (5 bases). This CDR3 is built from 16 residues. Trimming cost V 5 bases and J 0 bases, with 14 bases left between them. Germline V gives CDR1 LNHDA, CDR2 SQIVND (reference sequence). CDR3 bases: TGTGCCAGTAGTGACGAAGCGGTTCCCTCCTACAATGAGCAGTTCTTC. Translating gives CASSDEAVPSYNEQFF.

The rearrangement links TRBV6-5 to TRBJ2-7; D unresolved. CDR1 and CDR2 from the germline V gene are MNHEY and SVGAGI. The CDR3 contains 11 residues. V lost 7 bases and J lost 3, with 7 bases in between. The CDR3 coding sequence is TGTGCCAGCATGTCAGGCTACGAGCAGTACTTC. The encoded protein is CASMSGYEQYF.

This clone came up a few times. The CDR3 region has the DNA TGCGCCAGCAGCTTGACGGCTCTAAATGCTGAAGCTTTCTTT. It yields the protein CASSLTALNAEAFF. The rearrangement links TRBV5-1 to TRBJ1-1; D is ambiguous. The V end lost 1 base, the J end lost 6 bases, and 13 bases lay between the germline ends. CDR3 length: 14 amino acids. The germline V gene has CDR1 SGHRS and CDR2 YFSETQ.

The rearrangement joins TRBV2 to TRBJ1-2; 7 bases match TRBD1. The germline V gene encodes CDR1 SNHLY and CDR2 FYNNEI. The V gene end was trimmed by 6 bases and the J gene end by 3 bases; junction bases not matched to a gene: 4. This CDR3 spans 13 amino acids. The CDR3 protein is CASRIGTDYGYTF. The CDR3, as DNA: TGTGCCAGCAGGATAGGGACAGACTATGGCTACACCTTC.

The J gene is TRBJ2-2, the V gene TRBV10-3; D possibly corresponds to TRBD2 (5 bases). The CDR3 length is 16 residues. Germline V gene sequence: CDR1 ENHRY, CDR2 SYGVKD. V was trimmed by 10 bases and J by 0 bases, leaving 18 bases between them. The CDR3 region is CATSPGGPANTGELFF. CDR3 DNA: TGTGCCACCAGCCCGGGCGGGCCCGCGAACACCGGGGAGCTGTTTTTT.

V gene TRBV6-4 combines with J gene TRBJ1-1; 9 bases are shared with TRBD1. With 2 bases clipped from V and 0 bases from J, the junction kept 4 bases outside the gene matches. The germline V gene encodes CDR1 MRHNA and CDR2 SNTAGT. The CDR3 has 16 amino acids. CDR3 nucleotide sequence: TGTGCCAGCAGTGACGACAGGGGGGATATGAACACTGAAGCTTTCTTT. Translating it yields CASSDDRGDMNTEAFF.

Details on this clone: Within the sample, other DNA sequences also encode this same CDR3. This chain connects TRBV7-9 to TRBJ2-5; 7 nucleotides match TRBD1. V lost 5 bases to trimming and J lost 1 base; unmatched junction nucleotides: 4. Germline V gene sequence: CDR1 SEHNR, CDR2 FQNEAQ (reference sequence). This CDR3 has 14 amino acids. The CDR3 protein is CASSRDSRQETQYF. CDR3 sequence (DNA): TGTGCCAGCAGCCGGGACAGTCGCCAAGAGACCCAGTACTTC.

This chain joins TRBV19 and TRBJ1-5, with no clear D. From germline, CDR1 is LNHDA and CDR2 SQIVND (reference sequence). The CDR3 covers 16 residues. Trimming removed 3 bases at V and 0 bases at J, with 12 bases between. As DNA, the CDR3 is TGTGCCAGTAGTATCGTAACCGGTTATAGCAATCAGCCCCAGCATTTT. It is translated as CASSIVTGYSNQPQHF.

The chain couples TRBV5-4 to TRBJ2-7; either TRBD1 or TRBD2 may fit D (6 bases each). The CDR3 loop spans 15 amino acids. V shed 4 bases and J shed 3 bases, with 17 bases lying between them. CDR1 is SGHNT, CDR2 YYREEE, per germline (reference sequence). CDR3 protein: CASSLKGGRGYEQYF. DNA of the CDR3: TGTGCCAGCAGCCTGAAGGGAGGCAGGGGCTACGAGCAGTACTTC.

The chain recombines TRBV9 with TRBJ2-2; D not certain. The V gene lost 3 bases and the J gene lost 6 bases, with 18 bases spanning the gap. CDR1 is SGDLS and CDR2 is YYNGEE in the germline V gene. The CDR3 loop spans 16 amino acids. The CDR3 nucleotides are TGTGCCAGCAGCGGACCGTCGTTGGTGCCGGCCGGGGAGCTGTTTTTT. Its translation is CASSGPSLVPAGELFF.

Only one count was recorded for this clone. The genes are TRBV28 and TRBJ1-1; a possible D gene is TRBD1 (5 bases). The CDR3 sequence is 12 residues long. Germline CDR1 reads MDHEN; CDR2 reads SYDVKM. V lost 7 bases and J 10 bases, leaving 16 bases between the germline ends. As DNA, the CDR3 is TGTGCCAGCACTGGGGACCCTGGAAGAGCTTTCTTT. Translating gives CASTGDPGRAFF.

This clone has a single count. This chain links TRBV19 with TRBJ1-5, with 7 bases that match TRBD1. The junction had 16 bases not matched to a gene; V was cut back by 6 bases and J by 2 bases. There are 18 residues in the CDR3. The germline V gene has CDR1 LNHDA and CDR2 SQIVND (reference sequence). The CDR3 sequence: CASRSDGAGGVGNQPQHF. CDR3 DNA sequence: TGTGCCAGTAGGAGCGATGGGGCAGGGGGAGTTGGCAATCAGCCCCAGCATTTT.

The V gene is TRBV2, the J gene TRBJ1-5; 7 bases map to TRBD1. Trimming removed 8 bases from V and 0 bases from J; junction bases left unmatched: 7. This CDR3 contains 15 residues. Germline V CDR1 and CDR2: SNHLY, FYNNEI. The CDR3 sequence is CASGRGQSSNQPQHF. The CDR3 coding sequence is TGTGCCAGCGGCCGGGGACAGTCTAGCAATCAGCCCCAGCATTTT.

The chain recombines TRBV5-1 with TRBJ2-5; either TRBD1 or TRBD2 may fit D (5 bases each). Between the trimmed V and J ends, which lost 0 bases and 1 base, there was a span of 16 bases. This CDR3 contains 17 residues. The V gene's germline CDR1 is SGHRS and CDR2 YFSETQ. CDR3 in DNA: TGCGCCAGCAGCTTGGGACCGATAAGGGACCCCCAAGAGACCCAGTACTTC. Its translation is CASSLGPIRDPQETQYF.

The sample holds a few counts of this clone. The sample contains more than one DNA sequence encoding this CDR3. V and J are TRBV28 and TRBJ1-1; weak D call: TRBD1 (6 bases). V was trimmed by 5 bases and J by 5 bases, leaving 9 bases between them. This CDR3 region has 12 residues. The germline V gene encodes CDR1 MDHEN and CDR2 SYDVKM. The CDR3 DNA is TGTGCCAGCAGTCAAGGGGGGACTGAAGCTTTCTTT. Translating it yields CASSQGGTEAFF.

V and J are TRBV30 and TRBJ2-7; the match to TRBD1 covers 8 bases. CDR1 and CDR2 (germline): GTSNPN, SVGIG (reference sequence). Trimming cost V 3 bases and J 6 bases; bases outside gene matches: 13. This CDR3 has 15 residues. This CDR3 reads CAWSPGGAGTREQYF. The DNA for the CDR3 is TGTGCCTGGAGCCCAGGGGGCGCGGGAACTCGCGAGCAGTACTTC.

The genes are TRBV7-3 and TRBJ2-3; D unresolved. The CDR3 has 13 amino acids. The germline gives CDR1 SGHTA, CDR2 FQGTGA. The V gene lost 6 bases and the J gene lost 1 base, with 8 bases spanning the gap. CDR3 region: CASRREGTDTQYF. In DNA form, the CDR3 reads TGTGCCAGCAGACGTGAGGGCACAGATACGCAGTATTTT.

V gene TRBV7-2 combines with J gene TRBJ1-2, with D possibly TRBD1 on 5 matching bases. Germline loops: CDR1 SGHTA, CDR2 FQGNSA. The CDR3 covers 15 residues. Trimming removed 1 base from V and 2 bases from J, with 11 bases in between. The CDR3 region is CASSLEAGRNYGYTF. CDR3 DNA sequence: TGTGCCAGCAGCTTAGAAGCAGGGCGAAACTATGGCTACACCTTC.

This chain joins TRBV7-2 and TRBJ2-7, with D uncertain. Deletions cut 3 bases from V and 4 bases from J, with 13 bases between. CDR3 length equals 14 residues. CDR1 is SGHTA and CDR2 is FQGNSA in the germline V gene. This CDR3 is CASSFRAEPYEQYF. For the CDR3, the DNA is TGTGCCAGCAGCTTTCGGGCAGAACCTTACGAGCAGTACTTC.

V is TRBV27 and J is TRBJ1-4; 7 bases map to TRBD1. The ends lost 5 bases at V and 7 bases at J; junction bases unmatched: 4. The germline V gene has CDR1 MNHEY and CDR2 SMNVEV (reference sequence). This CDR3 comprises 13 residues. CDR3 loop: CASSPGTAEKLFF. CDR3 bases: TGTGCCAGCAGTCCAGGGACAGCTGAAAAACTGTTTTTT.